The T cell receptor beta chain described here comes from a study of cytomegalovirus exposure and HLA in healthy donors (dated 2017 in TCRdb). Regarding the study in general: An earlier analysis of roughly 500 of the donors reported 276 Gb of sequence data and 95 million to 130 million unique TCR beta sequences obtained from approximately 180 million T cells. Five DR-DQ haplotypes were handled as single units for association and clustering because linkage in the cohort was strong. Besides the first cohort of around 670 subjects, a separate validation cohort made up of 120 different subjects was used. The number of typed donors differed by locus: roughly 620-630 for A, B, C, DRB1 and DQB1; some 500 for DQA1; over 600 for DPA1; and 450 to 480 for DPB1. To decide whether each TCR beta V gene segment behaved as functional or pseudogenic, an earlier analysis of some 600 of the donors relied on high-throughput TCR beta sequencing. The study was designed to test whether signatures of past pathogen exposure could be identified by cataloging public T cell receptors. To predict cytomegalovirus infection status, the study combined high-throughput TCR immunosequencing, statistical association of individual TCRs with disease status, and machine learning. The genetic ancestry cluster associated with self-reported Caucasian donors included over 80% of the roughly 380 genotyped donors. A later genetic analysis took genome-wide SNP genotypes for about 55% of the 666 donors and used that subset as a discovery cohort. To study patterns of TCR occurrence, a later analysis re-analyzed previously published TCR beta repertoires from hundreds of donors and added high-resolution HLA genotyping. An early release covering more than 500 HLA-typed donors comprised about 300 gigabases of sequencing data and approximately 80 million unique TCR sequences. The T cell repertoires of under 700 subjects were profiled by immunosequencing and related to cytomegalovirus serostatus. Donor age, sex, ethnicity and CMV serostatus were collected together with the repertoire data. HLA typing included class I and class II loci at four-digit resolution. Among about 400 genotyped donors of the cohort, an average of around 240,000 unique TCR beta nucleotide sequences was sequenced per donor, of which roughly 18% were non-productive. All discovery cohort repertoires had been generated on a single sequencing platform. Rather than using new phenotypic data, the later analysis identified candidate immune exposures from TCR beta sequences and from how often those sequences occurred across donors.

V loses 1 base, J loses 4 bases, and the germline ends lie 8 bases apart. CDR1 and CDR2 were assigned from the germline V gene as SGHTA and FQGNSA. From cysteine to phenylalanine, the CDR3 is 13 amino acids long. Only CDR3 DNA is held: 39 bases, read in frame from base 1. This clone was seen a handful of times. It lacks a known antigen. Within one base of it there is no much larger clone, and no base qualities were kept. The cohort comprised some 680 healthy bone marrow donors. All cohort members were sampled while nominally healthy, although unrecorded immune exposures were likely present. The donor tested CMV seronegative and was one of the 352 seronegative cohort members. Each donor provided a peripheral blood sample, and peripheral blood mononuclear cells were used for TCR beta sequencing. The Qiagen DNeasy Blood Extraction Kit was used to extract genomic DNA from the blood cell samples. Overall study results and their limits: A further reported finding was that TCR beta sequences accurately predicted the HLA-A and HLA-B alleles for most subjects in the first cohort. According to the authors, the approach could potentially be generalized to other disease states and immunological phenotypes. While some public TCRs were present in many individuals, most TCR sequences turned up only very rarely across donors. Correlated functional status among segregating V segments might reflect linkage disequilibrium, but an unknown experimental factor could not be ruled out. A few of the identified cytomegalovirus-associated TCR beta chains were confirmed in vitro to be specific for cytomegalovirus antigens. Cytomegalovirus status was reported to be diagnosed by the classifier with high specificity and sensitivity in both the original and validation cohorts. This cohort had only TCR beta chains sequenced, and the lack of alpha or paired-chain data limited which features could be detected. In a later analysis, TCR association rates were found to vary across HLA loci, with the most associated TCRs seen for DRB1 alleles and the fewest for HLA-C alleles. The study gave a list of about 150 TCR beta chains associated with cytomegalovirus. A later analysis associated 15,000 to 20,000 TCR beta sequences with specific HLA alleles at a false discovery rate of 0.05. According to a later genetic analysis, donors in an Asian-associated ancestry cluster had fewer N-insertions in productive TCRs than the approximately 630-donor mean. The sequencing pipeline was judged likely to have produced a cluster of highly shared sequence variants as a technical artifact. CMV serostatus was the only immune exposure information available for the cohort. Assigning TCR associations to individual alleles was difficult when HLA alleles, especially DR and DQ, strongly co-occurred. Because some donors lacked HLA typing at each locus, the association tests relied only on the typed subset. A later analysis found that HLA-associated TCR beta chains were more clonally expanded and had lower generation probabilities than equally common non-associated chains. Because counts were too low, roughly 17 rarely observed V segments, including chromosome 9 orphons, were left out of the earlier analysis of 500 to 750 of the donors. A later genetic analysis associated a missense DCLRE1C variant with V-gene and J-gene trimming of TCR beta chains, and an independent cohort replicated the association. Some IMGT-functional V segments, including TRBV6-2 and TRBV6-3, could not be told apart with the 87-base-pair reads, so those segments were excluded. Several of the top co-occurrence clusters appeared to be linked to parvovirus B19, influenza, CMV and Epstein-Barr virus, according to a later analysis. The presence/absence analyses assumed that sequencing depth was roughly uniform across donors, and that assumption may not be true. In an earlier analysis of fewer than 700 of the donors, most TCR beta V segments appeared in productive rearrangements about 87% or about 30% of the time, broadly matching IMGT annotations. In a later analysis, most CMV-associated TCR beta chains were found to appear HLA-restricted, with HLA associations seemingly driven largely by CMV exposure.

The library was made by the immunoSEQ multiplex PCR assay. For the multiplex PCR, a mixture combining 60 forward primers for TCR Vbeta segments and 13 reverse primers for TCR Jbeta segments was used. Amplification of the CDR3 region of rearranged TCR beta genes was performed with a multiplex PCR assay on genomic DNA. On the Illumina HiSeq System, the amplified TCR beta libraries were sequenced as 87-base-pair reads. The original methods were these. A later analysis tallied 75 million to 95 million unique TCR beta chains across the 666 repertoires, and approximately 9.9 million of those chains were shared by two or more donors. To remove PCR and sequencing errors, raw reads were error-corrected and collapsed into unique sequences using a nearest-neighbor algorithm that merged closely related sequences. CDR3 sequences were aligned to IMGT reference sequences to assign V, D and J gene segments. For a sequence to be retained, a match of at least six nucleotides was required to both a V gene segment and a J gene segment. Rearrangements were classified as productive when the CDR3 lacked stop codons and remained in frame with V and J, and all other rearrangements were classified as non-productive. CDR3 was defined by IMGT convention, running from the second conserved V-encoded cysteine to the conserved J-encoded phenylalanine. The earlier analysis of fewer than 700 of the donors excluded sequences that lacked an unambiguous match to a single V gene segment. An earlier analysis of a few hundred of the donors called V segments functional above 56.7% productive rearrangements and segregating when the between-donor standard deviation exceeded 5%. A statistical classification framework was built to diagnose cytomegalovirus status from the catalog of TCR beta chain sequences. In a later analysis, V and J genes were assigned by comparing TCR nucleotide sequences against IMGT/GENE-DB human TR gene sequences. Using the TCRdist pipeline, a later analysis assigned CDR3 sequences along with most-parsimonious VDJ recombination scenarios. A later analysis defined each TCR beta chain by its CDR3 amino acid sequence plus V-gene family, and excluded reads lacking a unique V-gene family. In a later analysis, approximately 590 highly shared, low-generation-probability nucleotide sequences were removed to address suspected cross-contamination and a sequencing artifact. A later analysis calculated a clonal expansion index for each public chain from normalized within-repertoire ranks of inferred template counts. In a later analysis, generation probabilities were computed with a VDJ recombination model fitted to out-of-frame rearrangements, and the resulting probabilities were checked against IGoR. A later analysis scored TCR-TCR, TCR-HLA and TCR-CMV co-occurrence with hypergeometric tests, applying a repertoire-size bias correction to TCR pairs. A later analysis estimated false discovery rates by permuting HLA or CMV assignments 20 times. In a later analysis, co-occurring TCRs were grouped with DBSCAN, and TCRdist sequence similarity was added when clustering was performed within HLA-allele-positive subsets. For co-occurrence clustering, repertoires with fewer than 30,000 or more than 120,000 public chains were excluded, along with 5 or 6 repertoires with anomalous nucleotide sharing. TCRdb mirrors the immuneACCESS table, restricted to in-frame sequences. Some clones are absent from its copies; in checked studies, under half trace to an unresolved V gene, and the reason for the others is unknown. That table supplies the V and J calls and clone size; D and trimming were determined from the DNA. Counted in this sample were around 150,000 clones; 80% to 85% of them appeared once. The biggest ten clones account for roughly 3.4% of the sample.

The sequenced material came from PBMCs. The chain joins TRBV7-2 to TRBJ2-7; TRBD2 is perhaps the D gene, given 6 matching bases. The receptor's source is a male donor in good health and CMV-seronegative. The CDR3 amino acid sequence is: CASSLGEAYEQYF. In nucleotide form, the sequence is TGTGCCAGCAGCTTAGGGGAGGCATACGAGCAGTACTTC.